This T cell receptor (beta chain) was recorded in a study of OX40 agonist ivuxolimab in advanced cancers. The overall study: Clinicians treated patients with ivuxolimab, an agonistic anti-OX40 (CD134) antibody.

The CDR3 is made up of 17 amino acids. Profiling relied on immunoSEQ multiplex PCR, and the TCRdb table lists in-frame clones only, not all of them. The sample comprises roughly 30,000 clones, around 90% of which are singletons, and approximately 50% rests with the top ten. Autoimmune disease history or systemic immunosuppression excluded patients. Sequenced here: CD4+ or CD8+ T cells sorted from blood, sampled in a trial of the OX40 agonist ivuxolimab. V and J are TRBV21-1 and TRBJ2-2. TRBV21-1 is termed a pseudogene. The sequence was obtained from an adult with an advanced solid tumor such as melanoma, head and neck, liver or kidney cancer. The CDR3: CASSTDKDLYSTGELFF. As DNA, the CDR3 is TGTGCCAGCAGCACCGATAAGGACCTATACAGCACCGGGGAGCTGTTTTTT.